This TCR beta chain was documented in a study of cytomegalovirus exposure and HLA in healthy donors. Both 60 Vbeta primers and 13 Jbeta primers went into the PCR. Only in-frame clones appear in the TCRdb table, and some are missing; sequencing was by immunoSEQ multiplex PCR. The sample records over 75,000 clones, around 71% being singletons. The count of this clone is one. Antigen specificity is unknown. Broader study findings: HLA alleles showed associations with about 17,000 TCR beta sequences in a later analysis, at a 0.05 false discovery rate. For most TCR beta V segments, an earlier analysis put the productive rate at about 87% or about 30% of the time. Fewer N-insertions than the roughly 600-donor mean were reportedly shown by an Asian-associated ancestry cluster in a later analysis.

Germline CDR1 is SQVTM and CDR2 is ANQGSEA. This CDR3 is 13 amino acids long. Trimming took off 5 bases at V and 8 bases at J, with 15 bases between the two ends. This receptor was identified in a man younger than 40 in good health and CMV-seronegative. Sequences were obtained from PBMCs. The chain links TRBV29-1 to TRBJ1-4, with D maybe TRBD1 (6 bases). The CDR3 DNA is TGCAGCGTTATCAGGGGTATTGGGGAAAAACTGTTTTTT. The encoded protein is CSVIRGIGEKLFF.